These 24 T cell receptor beta chains came from one sample sequenced in a study of cytomegalovirus exposure and HLA in healthy donors (dated by TCRdb to about 2017). Libraries were made using the immunoSEQ multiplex PCR assay. TCRdb's version of the immuneACCESS table is confined to in-frame rearrangements and falls short of the full clone set. An unresolved V gene accounts for under half of the shortfall where checked; the remainder is of unknown origin. The sample records roughly 70,000 clones, 96% of which are singletons. The ten largest account for 4.5% of the sample. The specimen sequenced was PBMCs. These receptors all come from a woman aged 18-30 years in good health and CMV-seropositive.

The genes are TRBV4-3 and TRBJ2-1; D might be TRBD2 (5 bases). Germline V gene sequence: CDR1 LGHNA, CDR2 YSLEER. The CDR3 covers 18 residues. Trimming took 0 bases from V and 6 from J, leaving 21 bases between them. The CDR3 reads CASSQEGLALITGNEQFF. In DNA, the CDR3 is TGCGCCAGCAGCCAAGAAGGGCTAGCCCTCATCACGGGCAATGAGCAGTTCTTC.

This clone was recorded a few times. This chain joins TRBV7-6 and TRBJ2-5, with D maybe TRBD2 (5 bases). There are 8 residues in the CDR3. Between the trimmed V and J ends, which lost 9 bases and 10 bases, there was a span of 6 bases. The V gene's germline CDR1 is SGHVS and CDR2 FNYEAQ. CDR3 loop: CASRGQYF. Here the CDR3 DNA reads TGTGCCAGTCGGGGCCAGTACTTC.

The genes are TRBV11-3 and TRBJ2-1, with TRBD1 matching over 11 bases. The CDR3 consists of 14 residues. The J segment lost 9 bases and the V segment lost 5 bases, leaving 6 bases of the junction unmatched. The V gene's germline CDR1 is SGHNT and CDR2 YENEEA. The CDR3 coding sequence is TGTGCCAGCAGCGGCAGGACAGGGGGCGGTGAGCAGTTCTTC. It codes for CASSGRTGGGEQFF.

The rearrangement joins TRBV11-2 to TRBJ2-5, with 9 bases that match TRBD1. V gave up 6 bases and J gave up 2 bases; unmatched junction bases: 13. This CDR3 has 17 amino acids. Germline-derived CDR1 and CDR2 are SGHAT and FQNNGV. The CDR3 protein is CASRKQGAAEKQETQYF. The CDR3 region has the DNA TGTGCCAGCAGGAAACAGGGGGCGGCGGAGAAACAAGAGACCCAGTACTTC.

This sequence joins TRBV6-5 and TRBJ1-4, with D maybe TRBD1 (5 bases). From germline, CDR1 is MNHEY and CDR2 SVGAGI. The CDR3 contains 12 residues. V gave up 2 bases and J gave up 10 bases, with 8 bases separating them. CDR3 protein: CASSYQGGKLFF. The CDR3 DNA is TGTGCCAGCAGTTACCAGGGTGGAAAACTGTTTTTT.

The V call is TRBV13, the J call TRBJ2-7; perhaps TRBD1 as D (6 bases). The CDR3 is 13 residues long. V shed 2 bases and J shed 5 bases, with 10 bases lying between them. Germline V gene lookup returns CDR1 PRHDT and CDR2 FYEKMQ (reference sequence). The chain's CDR3 is CASSLQGSDEQYF. The CDR3 DNA sequence: TGTGCCAGCAGCTTACAGGGGAGCGACGAGCAGTACTTC. Full variable domain (remainder filled in from reference TRBV13 and TRBJ2-7): AAGVIQSPRHLIKEKRETATLKCYPIPRHDTVYWYQQGPGQDPQFLISFYEKMQSDKGSIPDRFSAQQFSDYHSELNMSSLELGDSALYFCASSLQGSDEQYFGPGTRLTVT.

The chain links TRBV9 to TRBJ2-1, with 10 positions matching TRBD2. CDR1 and CDR2 (germline): SGDLS, YYNGEE. V trimming: 2 bases; J trimming: 5 bases; junction bases outside the gene matches: 7. The CDR3 contains 16 residues. The DNA of the CDR3 is TGTGCCAGCAGCGTGGGATCTAGCGGGGGTGACAATGAGCAGTTCTTC. This encodes CASSVGSSGGDNEQFF.

This clone appeared once. V is TRBV28 and J is TRBJ2-5; 7 nucleotides align to TRBD1. The length of the CDR3 is 13 residues. Germline V lookup: CDR1 MDHEN, CDR2 SYDVKM. The V segment lost 6 bases and the J segment 3 bases; nucleotides outside the gene matches: 4. CDR3: CASRTGTEETQYF. In DNA, the CDR3 is TGTGCCAGCAGGACCGGGACAGAAGAGACCCAGTACTTC.

The chain has TRBV30 and TRBJ2-2; no clear D gene. The CDR3 runs to 13 residues. Per germline, CDR1 GTSNPN and CDR2 SVGIG (reference sequence). V was trimmed by 5 bases and J by 1 base, leaving 8 bases between them. The CDR3 here is CAWAAGNTGELFF. As DNA, the CDR3 is TGTGCCTGGGCCGCAGGGAACACCGGGGAGCTGTTTTTT.

The rearrangement joins TRBV6-5 to TRBJ2-7; the D gene is possibly TRBD1 (6 bases). The CDR3 is made up of 13 amino acids. The germline gives CDR1 MNHEY, CDR2 SVGAGI. Trimming took off 7 bases at V and 0 bases at J, with 10 bases between the two ends. CDR3 sequence (DNA): TGTGCCAGCATTAACAGGGACTCCTACGAGCAGTACTTC. Its translation is CASINRDSYEQYF.

The chain couples TRBV2 to TRBJ2-7, with 7 positions matching TRBD2. V was clipped by 8 bases and J by 2 bases; unmatched bases: 9. Germline-derived CDR1 and CDR2 are SNHLY and FYNNEI. The CDR3 contains 14 residues. This CDR3 is CASRVGRGAYEQYF. The DNA of the CDR3 is TGTGCCAGCCGAGTTGGACGGGGGGCCTACGAGCAGTACTTC.

The chain recombines TRBV4-3 with TRBJ1-5, with D uncertain. The CDR3 length is 16 residues. V was cut by 0 bases and J by 2 bases, with 11 bases left in between. Germline values: CDR1 LGHNA, CDR2 YSLEER. CDR3 bases: TGCGCCAGCAGCCAAGATGCGGGGTCGGGCAATCAGCCCCAGCATTTT. It translates to CASSQDAGSGNQPQHF.

This chain uses TRBV29-1 with TRBJ1-3; D is perhaps TRBD1 (6 bases). Germline assignment: CDR1 SQVTM and CDR2 ANQGSEA. V was trimmed by 6 bases and J by 0 bases, leaving 9 bases between them. This CDR3 has 13 amino acids. CDR3 loop: CSVGQSSGNTIYF. The CDR3 region has the DNA TGCAGCGTCGGACAGAGCTCTGGAAACACCATATATTTT. The full variable domain, rest sourced from reference TRBV29-1 and TRBJ1-3, is SAVISQKPSRDICQRGTSLTIQCQVDSQVTMMFWYRQQPGQSLTLIATANQGSEATYESGFVIDKFPISRPNLTFSTLTVSNMSPEDSSIYLCSVGQSSGNTIYFGEGSWLTVV.

The chain has TRBV5-6 and TRBJ2-7; 11 bases are shared with TRBD2. The V gene end was trimmed by 6 bases and the J gene end by 3 bases; junction bases not matched to a gene: 8. The CDR3 is 15 residues long. The germline V gene encodes CDR1 SGHDT and CDR2 YYEEEE. Here the CDR3 reads CASKAGLAVYYEQYF. In nucleotides, the CDR3 is TGTGCCAGCAAAGCGGGACTAGCGGTATACTACGAGCAGTACTTC.

This clone has just one count. The gene calls are TRBV13 and TRBJ1-2; TRBD1 is a possible D gene (5 bases). CDR1 is PRHDT, CDR2 FYEKMQ, per germline (reference sequence). V dropped 2 bases and J dropped 4 bases, with 17 bases sitting between them. This CDR3 spans 16 amino acids. The CDR3, as DNA: TGTGCCAGCAGCTTACGCCCCGGGGGAGGCCTCTATGGCTACACCTTC. Amino acid sequence: CASSLRPGGGLYGYTF.

The rearrangement joins TRBV19 to TRBJ1-5, with 12 bases lining up with TRBD1. The CDR3 is 19 amino acids. CDR1 is LNHDA, CDR2 SQIVND, per germline (reference sequence). V trimming: 4 bases; J trimming: 5 bases; junction bases outside the gene matches: 15. The CDR3 here is CASSSPISTGQGADQPQHF. Written as DNA, the CDR3 is TGTGCCAGTAGTAGCCCAATCTCCACGGGACAGGGGGCCGATCAGCCCCAGCATTTT.

The genes are TRBV11-3 and TRBJ2-5; 8 bases match TRBD1. Unmatched junction bases numbered 6, after V lost 5 bases and J lost 1 base. Germline V gives CDR1 SGHNT, CDR2 YENEEA. The CDR3 contains 15 residues. The CDR3 protein is CASSEGQGGQETQYF. The CDR3 coding sequence is TGTGCCAGCAGCGAAGGACAGGGCGGCCAAGAGACCCAGTACTTC.

The chain uses TRBV5-6 and TRBJ2-7; 11 nucleotides line up with TRBD2. Looked up from germline, CDR1 is SGHDT and CDR2 is YYEEEE. The CDR3 runs 15 residues. Trimming removed 4 bases from V and 3 bases from J; junction bases left unmatched: 6. The CDR3 DNA is TGTGCCAGCAGCCTACCCGGGACTAGCGGCTACGAGCAGTACTTC. Amino acid sequence: CASSLPGTSGYEQYF.

The rearrangement links TRBV30 to TRBJ2-3; 14 bases match TRBD2. Looked up from germline, CDR1 is GTSNPN and CDR2 is SVGIG (reference sequence). The CDR3 totals 16 residues. Trimming cost V 2 bases and J 7 bases; bases outside gene matches: 8. CDR3 loop: CAWSPRTSGRINTQYF. The CDR3 nucleotides read TGTGCCTGGAGTCCGCGGACTAGCGGGAGGATCAATACGCAGTATTTT.

V gene TRBV6-1 combines with J gene TRBJ1-2; D gene ambiguous. CDR3 size: 16 residues. Germline-derived CDR1 and CDR2 are MNHNS and SASEGT. V was pared by 1 base and J by 7 bases, with 19 bases between. The CDR3 reads CASSEVLLGGPLGYTF. CDR3 coding DNA: TGTGCCAGCAGTGAAGTTCTTCTGGGAGGGCCCCTTGGCTACACCTTC.

This clone has a single count. CDR3 coding DNA: TGTGCCAGCAGTCCCTCGGGCGGGAGGCCGTCCTACGAGCAGTACTTC. Amino acid sequence: CASSPSGGRPSYEQYF. This rearrangement joins TRBV5-4 to TRBJ2-7; 8 nucleotides match TRBD2. This CDR3 comprises 16 residues. In germline, CDR1 is SGHNT, CDR2 YYREEE (reference sequence). V shed 5 bases, J shed 1 base, and the junction held 11 bases outside the gene matches.

The chain is built from TRBV28 and TRBJ1-2; D not certain. Germline V lookup: CDR1 MDHEN, CDR2 SYDVKM. The V and J ends lost 3 bases and 5 bases respectively, with 10 bases between them. The CDR3 spans 13 residues. This chain's CDR3 is CASSLLTGYGYTF. The DNA of the CDR3 is TGTGCCAGCAGTTTGCTGACGGGGTATGGCTACACCTTC.

The chain couples TRBV7-8 to TRBJ2-7; the match to TRBD1 covers 9 bases. The CDR3 loop spans 14 amino acids. CDR1 SGHVS and CDR2 FQNEAQ come from the germline V gene. V dropped 6 bases and J dropped 5; count of bases not matched to a gene: 8. This CDR3 is CASRPRDRDHEQYF. Here the CDR3 DNA reads TGTGCCAGCAGGCCCCGGGACAGGGACCACGAGCAGTACTTC.

This chain uses TRBV10-2 with TRBJ2-3, with 7 positions matching TRBD2. V shed 2 bases and J 3 bases; nucleotides not matched to a gene: 17. Germline-derived CDR1 and CDR2 are WSHSY and SAAADI. The CDR3 spans 19 residues. The CDR3 region is CASSELVVWEGGSTDTQYF. CDR3 in DNA: TGCGCCAGCAGTGAGCTAGTCGTGTGGGAGGGCGGCTCAACAGATACGCAGTATTTT.